The 11 T cell receptor beta chains in this list originate from one sample, sequenced in a study of T-cell memory formation after mild COVID-19. MiXCR, applied by TCRdb to the 5' RACE reads, yields one record per CDR3 protein. The table has about 560,000 distinct CDR3 sequences, more than 15% seen once. Sequencing was carried out using PBMCs or a T cell subset sorted from them (not recorded which). Receptor source: an adult woman who had mild COVID-19 (a few samples of this study predate the infection). Cell type and time point are not known.

The V call is TRBV12-3 or TRBV12-4, the J call TRBJ1-2, with D unclear. CDR3 length: 13 amino acids. Trimming stripped 5 bases from V and 0 bases from J, with 7 bases between. DNA for the CDR3: TGTGCCAGCAGTCCTGCACCTAACTATGGCTACACCTTC. Translation gives CASSPAPNYGYTF.

This clonotype was observed a handful of times. The chain's CDR3 is CASSVEAVSSYEQYF. Written as DNA, the CDR3 is TGTGCCAGCAGCGTAGAGGCGGTAAGCTCCTACGAGCAGTACTTC. This rearrangement joins TRBV9 to TRBJ2-7; the D is unclear. The CDR3 extends over 15 amino acids. Germline V gives CDR1 SGDLS, CDR2 YYNGEE. Trimming removed 0 bases from V and 0 bases from J, with 10 bases in between.

The chain links TRBV12-3 or TRBV12-4 to TRBJ2-7, with D uncertain. CDR3 size: 13 residues. The ends were cut back, 4 bases at V and 2 bases at J, with 9 bases in the middle. In nucleotides, the CDR3 is TGTGCCAGCAGTTGGAACAGCCCCTACGAGCAGTACTTC. Translating gives CASSWNSPYEQYF.

The chain recombines TRBV24-1 with TRBJ2-7, with a tentative D call TRBD2 (6 bases). The CDR3 runs 13 residues. Trimming removed 6 bases at V and 3 bases at J, with 11 bases between. CDR1 and CDR2 (germline): KGHDR, SFDVKD. In DNA form, the CDR3 reads TGTGCCACCAGTCGAGGGACTGGCTACGAGCAGTACTTC. It translates to CATSRGTGYEQYF.

The chain combines TRBV25-1 with TRBJ2-7; 12 bases match TRBD2. The V gene end was trimmed by 6 bases and the J gene end by 9 bases; junction bases not matched to a gene: 6. This CDR3 comprises 13 residues. CDR1 MGHDK and CDR2 SYGVNS come from the germline V gene. This chain's CDR3 is CASSGLAGIRQYF. In DNA, the CDR3 is TGTGCCAGCAGCGGACTAGCGGGAATTAGGCAGTACTTC.

J is TRBJ1-4 and V is TRBV2, with 7 nucleotides matching TRBD1. Germline trimming cut 6 bases from V and 6 bases from J; bases unmatched to any gene: 13. Germline V gene sequence: CDR1 SNHLY, CDR2 FYNNEI. The CDR3 is 16 residues long. The CDR3 DNA follows: TGTGCCAGCAGCCCCAGACAGGGTGGGAATTATGAAAAACTGTTTTTT. Translation: CASSPRQGGNYEKLFF.

This clonotype showed up just a few times. The CDR3 loop reads CASSSASQEYEKLFF. The CDR3 coding sequence is TGCGCCAGCAGCTCAGCCTCACAAGAGTATGAAAAACTGTTTTTT. The V gene is TRBV5-1, the J gene TRBJ1-4, with D unresolved. CDR3 size: 15 residues. The ends were cut back, 3 bases at V and 6 bases at J, with 15 bases in the middle. The germline gives CDR1 SGHRS, CDR2 YFSETQ. The full variable domain, its missing parts supplied by reference TRBV5-1 and TRBJ1-4, is KAGVTQTPRYLIKTRGQQVTLSCSPISGHRSVSWYQQTPGQGLQFLFEYFSETQRNKGNFPGRFSGRQFSNSRSEMNVSTLELGDSALYLCASSSASQEYEKLFFGSGTQLSVL.

This clonotype was seen more than once but under ten times. J is TRBJ2-3 and V is TRBV15; 7 bases align to TRBD2. This CDR3 contains 15 residues. Germline V CDR1 and CDR2: LNHNV, YYDKDF (reference sequence). Germline trimming cut 3 bases from V and 2 bases from J; bases unmatched to any gene: 5. CDR3 residues: CATSSRGGLTDTQYF. In nucleotides, the CDR3 is TGTGCCACCAGCAGTCGCGGGGGACTCACAGATACGCAGTATTTT.

This clonotype has just a few counts. The chain joins TRBV27 to TRBJ1-6; no clear D gene. V gave up 7 bases and J gave up 6 bases, with 13 bases separating them. CDR1 is MNHEY and CDR2 is SMNVEV in the germline V gene (reference sequence). This CDR3 is built from 14 residues. The CDR3 sequence: CASTSGLINSPLHF. For the CDR3, the DNA is TGTGCCAGCACATCCGGTCTCATTAATTCACCCCTCCACTTT.

This sequence joins TRBV20-1 and TRBJ2-1; 7 bases map to TRBD2. This CDR3 is 11 amino acids long. Germline V lookup: CDR1 DFQATT, CDR2 SNEGSKA (reference sequence). V lost 5 bases and J lost 10; bases outside the gene matches: 5. DNA of the CDR3: TGCAGTGCTGTAAAAGCGGGAGAGCAGTTCTTC. As protein: CSAVKAGEQFF.

The gene calls are TRBV24-1 and TRBJ2-3, with 10 bases lining up with TRBD1. This CDR3 is built from 18 residues. Germline loops: CDR1 KGHDR, CDR2 SFDVKD. After removal of 3 bases from V and 4 bases from J, the junction contained 12 bases not matched to a gene. CDR3: CATSDPRRGTGDPDTQYF. The CDR3 coding sequence is TGTGCCACCAGTGATCCCCGGCGAGGGACAGGGGACCCAGATACGCAGTATTTT.